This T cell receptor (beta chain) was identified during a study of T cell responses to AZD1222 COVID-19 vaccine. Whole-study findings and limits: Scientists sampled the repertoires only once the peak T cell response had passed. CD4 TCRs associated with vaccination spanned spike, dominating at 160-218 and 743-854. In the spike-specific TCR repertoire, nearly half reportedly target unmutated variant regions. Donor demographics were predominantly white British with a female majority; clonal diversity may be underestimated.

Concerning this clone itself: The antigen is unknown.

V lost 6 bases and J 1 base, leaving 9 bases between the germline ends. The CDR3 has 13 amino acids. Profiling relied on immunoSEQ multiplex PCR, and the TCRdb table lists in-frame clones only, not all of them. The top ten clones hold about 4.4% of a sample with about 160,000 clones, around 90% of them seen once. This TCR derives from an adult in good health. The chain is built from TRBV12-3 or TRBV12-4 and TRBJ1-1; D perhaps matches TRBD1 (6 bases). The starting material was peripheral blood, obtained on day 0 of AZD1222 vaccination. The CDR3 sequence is CASRTTGNTEAFF. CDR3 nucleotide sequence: TGTGCCAGCAGGACGACAGGGAACACTGAAGCTTTCTTT.